This TCR beta chain stems from a study of blood T cell repertoires in COVID-19. The CDR3 extends over 14 amino acids. Looked up from germline, CDR1 is MGHDK and CDR2 is SYGVNS. V lost 5 bases to trimming and J lost 4 bases, with 9 bases between them. This table comes from immunoSEQ multiplex PCR, and its TCRdb copy is limited to in-frame clones, with some not included. Here the sample spans fewer than 200,000 clones, around 90% being singletons. The sample consisted of peripheral blood. The source of this sequence is a man between 60 and 75 years old with acute or convalescent COVID-19. The chain employs TRBV25-1 and TRBJ2-6, with D possibly being TRBD1 (6 bases). The CDR3 reads CASSPGDGANVLTF. The CDR3 DNA reads TGTGCCAGCAGTCCAGGGGACGGGGCCAACGTCCTGACTTTC.